This passage covers 18 T cell receptor beta chains from one sample sequenced in a study of T cells in Graves' hyperthyroidism and ophthalmopathy. TCR beta CDR3 regions were amplified from RNA transcripts. First-round RT-PCR targeting the TCR CDR3 was performed with the HTBI primer set. Each CDR3 protein is one row after TCRdb ran MiXCR on the multiplex PCR reads. Here the sample spans under 500,000 distinct CDR3 sequences, over 12% being singletons. Sequenced: blood. These receptors all stem from a man aged 50 to 60 with Graves' ophthalmopathy.

This clonotype has ten or more counts. J is TRBJ2-3 and V is TRBV29-1; D perhaps matches TRBD2 (5 bases). With 3 bases removed from V and 5 bases from J, the gap between germline ends came to 6 bases. CDR1 SQVTM and CDR2 ANQGSEA come from the germline V gene. This CDR3 is built from 11 residues. The CDR3 reads CSVEAGDTQYF. The CDR3 coding sequence is TGCAGCGTTGAGGCGGGAGATACGCAGTATTTT.

This clonotype was seen at least ten times. V gene TRBV19 combines with J gene TRBJ2-5, with D maybe TRBD2 (6 bases). This CDR3 has 19 residues. Trimming removed 3 bases at V and 3 bases at J, with 26 bases between. The germline V gene has CDR1 LNHDA and CDR2 SQIVND (reference sequence). The chain's CDR3 is CASSIGPYRSARGKETQYF. In DNA, the CDR3 is TGTGCCAGTAGTATTGGCCCGTACCGCAGCGCTCGGGGGAAAGAGACCCAGTACTTC.

This clonotype was seen ten or more times. V usage is TRBV10-3 and J usage is TRBJ2-7; D is possibly TRBD2 (6 bases). Looked up from germline, CDR1 is ENHRY and CDR2 is SYGVKD. Trimming shortened V by 2 bases and J by 0 bases, and 11 bases separated the two germline ends. The CDR3 has 15 amino acids. DNA of the CDR3: TGTGCCATCAGTGAGCCGTTCGGGGGCTCCTACGAGCAGTACTTC. Its translation is CAISEPFGGSYEQYF.

In this sample, this clonotype turned up many times. The J gene is TRBJ2-1, the V gene TRBV6-5; D remains unclear. Germline lookup yields CDR1 MNHEY and CDR2 SVGAGI. The CDR3 spans 15 residues. The V gene lost 0 bases and the J gene lost 6 bases, with 12 bases spanning the gap. The CDR3 region is CASSYSRPTGNEQFF. CDR3 DNA: TGTGCCAGCAGTTACTCCCGTCCTACGGGCAATGAGCAGTTCTTC.

This clonotype has more than one count but fewer than ten. V usage is TRBV6-1 and J usage is TRBJ2-3; 15 nucleotides line up with TRBD2. Germline CDR1 reads MNHNS; CDR2 reads SASEGT. This CDR3 has 17 residues. The trim removed 5 bases at V and 2 bases at J, leaving 5 bases unmatched. CDR3 loop: CASSPGLAGGPTDTQYF. Here the CDR3 DNA reads TGTGCCAGCAGTCCAGGACTAGCGGGAGGGCCCACAGATACGCAGTATTTT.

This clonotype appeared many times. The chain couples TRBV7-2 to TRBJ2-5, with 7 bases fitting TRBD2. Looked up from germline, CDR1 is SGHTA and CDR2 is FQGNSA. This CDR3 is 17 amino acids long. Trimming removed 1 base from V and 1 base from J; junction bases left unmatched: 9. The CDR3 region has the DNA TGTGCCAGCAGCTTAGTGGGGGTAGCGGGTTTCCAAGAGACCCAGTACTTC. This gives the protein CASSLVGVAGFQETQYF.

This clonotype was counted at least ten times. The rearrangement joins TRBV3-1 to TRBJ2-5; D remains unclear. CDR3 length equals 13 residues. Trimming shortened V by 2 bases and J by 3 bases, and 7 bases separated the two germline ends. Germline assignment: CDR1 LGHDT and CDR2 YNNKEL (reference sequence). CDR3 residues: CASSQHNEETQYF. CDR3 nucleotides: TGTGCCAGCAGCCAACATAACGAAGAGACCCAGTACTTC.

The sample holds a few counts of this clonotype. This sequence may be a read error, since a much larger clone differs from it by one base. V and J are TRBV27 and TRBJ2-7; 7 positions match TRBD1. The trim removed 6 bases at V and 2 bases at J, leaving 7 bases unmatched. Germline V gives CDR1 MNHEY, CDR2 SMNVEV (reference sequence). The CDR3 is made up of 14 amino acids. The CDR3 spells CASSLTGTAYEQYF. The CDR3 DNA reads as TGTGCCAGCAGCCTAACCGGGACAGCCTACGAGCAGTACTTC.

There are many counts of this clonotype. The chain has TRBV6-5 and TRBJ2-7; D ambiguous. Germline CDR1 is MNHEY and CDR2 is SVGAGI. The CDR3 totals 13 residues. The V gene lost 0 bases and the J gene lost 4 bases, with 7 bases spanning the gap. Written as DNA, the CDR3 is TGTGCCAGCAGTTACTCGAAAGGTTACGAGCAGTACTTC. Its translation: CASSYSKGYEQYF.

Many counts were recorded for this clonotype. This chain uses TRBV24-1 with TRBJ2-7; TRBD1 aligns across 9 bases. Losses at the gene ends were 3 bases for V and 3 bases for J; bases not matched to a gene: 5. The CDR3 extends over 15 amino acids. Germline CDR1 KGHDR, CDR2 SFDVKD. The CDR3 sequence is CATSDHRGHYYEQYF. In nucleotides, the CDR3 is TGTGCCACCAGTGATCACAGGGGGCACTACTACGAGCAGTACTTC.

The gene calls are TRBV29-1 and TRBJ1-2, with TRBD1 as a possible D gene (5 bases). This CDR3 is 15 amino acids long. CDR1 SQVTM and CDR2 ANQGSEA come from the germline V gene. Trimming stripped 6 bases from V and 0 bases from J, with 17 bases between. CDR3 protein: CSVTWAGQANYGYTF. The CDR3 region has the DNA TGCAGCGTGACGTGGGCAGGGCAAGCTAACTATGGCTACACCTTC.

This clonotype was counted a few times. The chain couples TRBV6-5 to TRBJ2-7, with 11 positions matching TRBD2. V shed 0 bases and J 3 bases; nucleotides not matched to a gene: 7. The germline V gene encodes CDR1 MNHEY and CDR2 SVGAGI. This CDR3 spans 17 amino acids. Written as DNA, the CDR3 is TGTGCCAGCAGTTACTCCCAGCTAGCGGGAGGAAACTACGAGCAGTACTTC. This sequence encodes CASSYSQLAGGNYEQYF.

The sample holds many counts of this clonotype. The gene calls are TRBV28 and TRBJ2-1; TRBD1 matches 7 bases. The CDR3 extends over 17 amino acids. Germline V gene lookup returns CDR1 MDHEN and CDR2 SYDVKM. The V gene end was trimmed by 5 bases and the J gene end by 4 bases; junction bases not matched to a gene: 14. In DNA form, the CDR3 reads TGTGCCAGCAGTCCCTCTTCTAGGGACAGCCGGTACAATGAGCAGTTCTTC. The encoded protein is CASSPSSRDSRYNEQFF.

This clonotype was detected ten times or more. V gene TRBV3-1 combines with J gene TRBJ1-1; D might be TRBD1 (5 bases). The germline CDR1 and CDR2 sequences are LGHDT and YNNKEL (reference sequence). CDR3 length equals 11 residues. Trimming removed 6 bases at V and 10 bases at J, with 12 bases between. The CDR3 DNA reads TGTGCCAGCAGGTCCTCCGGGACAGCTTTCTTT. Translated, it gives CASRSSGTAFF.

This clonotype was counted at least ten times. The chain links TRBV30 to TRBJ1-2; possibly TRBD1 for D (5 bases). The CDR3 is 12 amino acids. Germline values: CDR1 GTSNPN, CDR2 SVGIG (reference sequence). Between the trimmed V and J ends, which lost 4 bases and 4 bases, there was a span of 10 bases. CDR3: CAWKARAYGYTF. The CDR3 DNA reads as TGTGCCTGGAAAGCCAGGGCCTATGGCTACACCTTC.

This clonotype has at least ten counts. CDR3 in amino acids: CSARDWQSQETQYF. In DNA, the CDR3 is TGCAGTGCTAGAGATTGGCAGAGCCAAGAGACCCAGTACTTC. V usage is TRBV20-1 and J usage is TRBJ2-5, with D uncertain. The CDR3 consists of 14 residues. V was cut by 0 bases and J by 1 base, with 9 bases left in between. The V gene's germline CDR1 is DFQATT and CDR2 SNEGSKA (reference sequence).

This clonotype was seen many times. The chain uses TRBV6-1 and TRBJ2-5, with 8 bases fitting TRBD2. With 3 bases clipped from V and 5 bases from J, the junction kept 5 bases outside the gene matches. From germline, CDR1 is MNHNS and CDR2 SASEGT. This CDR3 is built from 14 residues. For the CDR3, the DNA is TGTGCCAGCAGTGACCGGGGGGGGATGGAGACCCAGTACTTC. Protein sequence: CASSDRGGMETQYF.

This clonotype was observed at least ten times. The rearrangement links TRBV7-6 to TRBJ2-5; D is possibly TRBD2 (5 bases). The CDR3 has 17 residues. Germline V gene lookup returns CDR1 SGHVS and CDR2 FNYEAQ. Trimming took off 5 bases at V and 5 bases at J, with 24 bases between the two ends. The CDR3 bases are TGTGCCAGCAGCCCCGAAGGCGTGGGAGAGTTGGGGGAGACCCAGTACTTC. Translating it yields CASSPEGVGELGETQYF.